These 29 T cell receptor beta chains originate from one sample sequenced in a study of tissue T cells after allogeneic stem cell transplantation. Profiling relied on immunoSEQ multiplex PCR, and the TCRdb table lists in-frame clones only, not all of them. This repertoire shows around 51,000 clones, approximately 73% found once; its top ten account for roughly 0.5%. Input material: sorted cells pooled from one or two spleens. The receptors here all came from a pool of C57BL/6 mice in good health.

Remarks on this clone: Mouse germline and gene names are used. The read comes to an end 1 residue before the CDR3 does, leaving the germline J gene to fill in the end. The chain joins TRBV23 to TRBJ1-6; whether TRBD1, the table's D call, matches the DNA was not checked. TRBJ1-6 is annotated as an ORF whose role is uncertain. The CDR3 is 15 amino acids. The V gene's germline CDR1 is KGHTA and CDR2 FQNQQP. The sequenced CDR3 bases are TGCTCCAGCAGTCAATCGGACAGCTATAATTCGCCCCTCTAC. It encodes CSSSQSDSYNSPLY. The entire CDR3 is CSSSQSDSYNSPLYF.

Of note for this clone: Gene names follow the mouse nomenclature. The observed sequence ends 1 residue before the CDR3 terminus, with the missing tail filled in from the germline J gene. Other DNA variants within this sample encode the same CDR3. The chain couples TRBV26 to TRBJ1-6; D remains ambiguous. TRBJ1-6 is an ORF for which the function is uncertain. Germline CDR1 and CDR2: KGHPV and FQNQEV (reference sequence). The V end lost 0 bases, the J end lost 3 bases, and 0 bases lay between the germline ends. The CDR3 has 13 amino acids. The CDR3 DNA, read in part, is TGTGCCAGCAGTCTGTCCTATAATTCGCCCCTCTAC. This sequence encodes CASSLSYNSPLY. The full-length CDR3 reads as CASSLSYNSPLYF.

On this clone itself: Gene names denote mouse genes. Sequencing ends 1 residue short of the CDR3 end; the germline J gene provides the rest. V usage is TRBV5 and J usage is TRBJ2-7; a possible D gene is TRBD2 (6 bases). This CDR3 is 15 amino acids long. Germline V gives CDR1 LGHNA, CDR2 YNLKQL (reference sequence). V was shortened by 4 bases and J by 0 bases, with 13 bases between the two germline ends. CDR3 residues: CASSRNRGGSYEQYF. The part of the CDR3 DNA that was read is TGTGCCAGCAGCCGCAACCGTGGGGGCTCCTATGAACAGTAC.

A note on this clone: Gene labels here are mouse ones. The sequenced fragment ends 1 residue before the CDR3 boundary, so the rest is inferred from the germline J gene. This chain connects TRBV4 to TRBJ2-4, with D possibly matching TRBD1 (7 bases). Deletions cut 5 bases from V and 1 base from J, with 10 bases between. Germline-derived CDR1 and CDR2 are LGHDT and YNNKQL (reference sequence). This CDR3 is built from 14 residues. CDR3 in amino acids: CASSRGLGQNTLYF. The covered CDR3 bases are TGTGCCAGCAGCAGGGGGCTGGGTCAAAACACCTTGTAC.

About this clone itself: Gene and germline names: mouse. The read falls 1 residue short of the CDR3 end, and the missing part is taken from the germline J gene. V is TRBV24 and J is TRBJ2-2; 8 nucleotides line up with TRBD1. V dropped 4 bases and J dropped 3; count of bases not matched to a gene: 7. CDR3 length equals 16 residues. Looked up from germline, CDR1 is KGHTA and CDR2 is FRNEEI. The sequenced CDR3 bases are TGTGCCAGCAGTCCTCGACAGGGGAGGGACACCGGGCAGCTCTAC. It is translated as CASSPRQGRDTGQLY. The CDR3 reads in full as CASSPRQGRDTGQLYF.

On this clone itself: All gene names here are mouse names. The read falls 1 residue short of the CDR3 end, and the missing part is taken from the germline J gene. The V call is TRBV1, the J call TRBJ1-2, with TRBD1 matching over 7 bases. The junction had 3 bases not matched to a gene; V was cut back by 2 bases and J by 3 bases. Germline V CDR1 and CDR2: NSQYPW, LRSPGD (reference sequence). This CDR3 is built from 14 residues. The DNA read from the CDR3 is TGCACCTGCAGTGCACGGCAGGGGGACTCCGACTACACC. Residues: CTCSARQGDSDYT. The whole CDR3 reads CTCSARQGDSDYTF.

On this clone itself: Gene labels here are mouse ones. The read terminates 1 residue ahead of where the CDR3 ends, so the germline J gene completes it. This rearrangement joins TRBV15 to TRBJ1-4; D is ambiguous. CDR3 size: 12 residues. CDR1 and CDR2 from the germline V gene are SGHND and FRSKSL. V gave up 5 bases and J gave up 7 bases, with 8 bases separating them. The sequenced part of the CDR3 DNA is TGTGCCAGCAGTCGAAACGGCGAAAGATTATTT. Its translation is CASSRNGERLF. The whole CDR3 protein reads CASSRNGERLFF.

Turning to this clone: Mouse gene names apply. CDR3 amino acids: CASGDHTEVFF. The CDR3 DNA, read in part, is TGTGCCAGCGGTGATCACACAGAAGTCTTC. The rearrangement joins TRBV13-2 to TRBJ1-1, with D unclear. The DNA ends 1 residue before the CDR3 does, and the rest of the CDR3 is filled in from the germline J gene. This CDR3 comprises 11 residues. With 1 base removed from V and 3 bases from J, the gap between germline ends came to 1 base. Germline values: CDR1 NNHNN, CDR2 SYGAGS (reference sequence).

For this clone: Gene labels here are mouse ones. The read falls 1 residue short of the CDR3 end, and the missing part is taken from the germline J gene. The rearrangement joins TRBV2 to TRBJ1-1; TRBD1 is a possible D gene (5 bases). V was pared by 3 bases and J by 1 base, with 9 bases between. This CDR3 region has 14 residues. Germline CDR1 and CDR2: LGHNA and YSYQKL. The covered CDR3 bases are TGTGCCAGCAGCCAGCCCGGGGGGAACACAGAAGTCTTC. It translates to CASSQPGGNTEVF. The CDR3, in full, reads CASSQPGGNTEVFF.

As concerns this clone: Genes and germline are mouse. The read terminates 1 residue before the CDR3 end, so the remaining end is supplied by the germline J gene. The V gene is TRBV29, the J gene TRBJ2-7; TRBD2 matches 8 bases. This CDR3 is built from 15 residues. Germline V lookup: CDR1 MSHET, CDR2 SYDVDS. Germline trimming cut 3 bases from V and 0 bases from J; bases unmatched to any gene: 4. CDR3 bases read: TGTGCTAGCAGTTTGAGGGGGGGGCGCTCCTATGAACAGTAC. This codes for CASSLRGGRSYEQY. The entire CDR3 reads CASSLRGGRSYEQYF.

Details on this clone: The genes and germline here are from mouse. The CDR3 bases that were read are TGTGCCAGCACTAGTGCAGAAACGCTGTAT. Residues: CASTSAETLY. The full CDR3 is CASTSAETLYF. The chain carries TRBV15 and TRBJ2-3, with D hard to call. The CDR3 extends 1 residue past the end of the read, so its final part is completed from the germline J gene. The CDR3 length is 11 residues. From germline, CDR1 is SGHND and CDR2 FRSKSL. Trimming shortened V by 7 bases and J by 0 bases, and 2 bases separated the two germline ends.

This clone was counted between two and nine times. Germline and genes here are mouse. The read comes to an end 1 residue before the CDR3 does, leaving the germline J gene to fill in the end. This sequence joins TRBV14 and TRBJ2-7, with 7 bases aligning to TRBD1. After removal of 4 bases from V and 4 bases from J, the junction contained 5 bases not matched to a gene. This CDR3 has 13 amino acids. Per germline, CDR1 SGHDT and CDR2 FRDEAV. The CDR3: CASSLDREYEQYF. The DNA read from the CDR3 is TGTGCCAGCAGTCTTGACAGGGAGTATGAACAGTAC.

Of note for this clone: Germline and genes: mouse. From the germline J gene comes the end of the CDR3, since the read stops 1 residue before it. Other DNA sequences in the same sample also yield this CDR3. V and J are TRBV5 and TRBJ1-4; a weak D match, TRBD1 (6 bases). Trimming removed 0 bases at V and 4 bases at J, with 9 bases between. This CDR3 is 15 amino acids long. Germline CDR1 LGHNA, CDR2 YNLKQL (reference sequence). The CDR3 loop reads CASSQEGGGNERLFF. The part of the CDR3 DNA that was read is TGTGCCAGCAGCCAAGAAGGGGGAGGCAACGAAAGATTATTT.

As for this clone: Genes here carry mouse names. Coverage ceases 1 residue before the CDR3 finishes, and the germline J gene fills in the end. The chain couples TRBV5 to TRBJ2-3; 12 nucleotides agree with TRBD2. Per germline, CDR1 LGHNA and CDR2 YNLKQL (reference sequence). J gave up 2 bases and V 0 bases, and 3 bases lay outside the gene matches. CDR3 length: 17 amino acids. The CDR3 region is CASSQDGTGGPAETLYF. Partial CDR3 DNA: TGTGCCAGCAGCCAAGATGGGACTGGGGGGCCTGCAGAAACGCTGTAT.

Comment on this clone: Gene and germline names: mouse. The read terminates 1 residue before the CDR3 end, so the remaining end is supplied by the germline J gene. This chain connects TRBV29 to TRBJ1-1; 7 nucleotides align to TRBD1. Germline values: CDR1 MSHET, CDR2 SYDVDS. Unmatched junction bases numbered 2, after V lost 4 bases and J lost 0 bases. This CDR3 is built from 14 residues. CDR3 in amino acids: CASSYRGANTEVFF. The sequenced part of the CDR3 DNA is TGTGCTAGCAGTTACAGGGGTGCAAACACAGAAGTCTTC.

With respect to this clone: Gene names and germline refer to mouse. The read stops 1 residue short of the end of the CDR3; the missing end is completed from the germline J gene. The V gene is TRBV13-3, the J gene TRBJ1-1, with a possible D match to TRBD1 (5 bases). This CDR3 comprises 12 residues. V was clipped by 6 bases and J by 3 bases, with 9 bases between them. The germline gives CDR1 NNHDY, CDR2 SYVADS. CDR3 loop: CASMGGDTEVFF. CDR3 DNA, as far as it was read: TGTGCCAGCATGGGGGGAGACACAGAAGTCTTC.

Of note for this clone: Germline and genes: mouse. The read halts 1 residue ahead of the CDR3 end, with the missing end drawn from the germline J gene. V and J are TRBV16 and TRBJ2-5; D call uncertain. The V and J ends lost 2 bases and 4 bases respectively, with 7 bases between them. This CDR3 spans 13 amino acids. The V gene's germline CDR1 is SGHSA and CDR2 FRNQAP. The CDR3 spells CASSLSAKDTQYF. The covered CDR3 bases are TGTGCAAGCAGCTTATCGGCCAAAGACACCCAGTAC.

A remark on this clone: Genes and germline come from the mouse. With the read ending 1 residue before the CDR3 end, the germline J gene is used to fill in that end. The V and J genes are TRBV2 and TRBJ2-2; D call uncertain. The germline gives CDR1 LGHNA, CDR2 YSYQKL. This CDR3 has 13 amino acids. Between the trimmed V and J ends, which lost 0 bases and 1 base, there was a span of 0 bases. The chain's CDR3 is CASSQENTGQLYF. CDR3 DNA (partial): TGTGCCAGCAGCCAAGAAAACACCGGGCAGCTCTAC.

Of note for this clone: These gene names are mouse names. The CDR3 end lies 1 residue beyond the end of the read and is filled in from the germline J gene. The chain uses TRBV3 and TRBJ2-3; TRBD1 is a possible D gene (6 bases). Germline V gene sequence: CDR1 SNHLY, CDR2 FYNGKV (reference sequence). CDR3 length: 15 amino acids. V shed 2 bases and J shed 0 bases, with 9 bases lying between them. This CDR3 is CASSLRGYSAETLYF. CDR3 DNA, as far as it was read: TGTGCCAGCAGCTTAAGGGGGTATAGTGCAGAAACGCTGTAT.

For this clone: The listed genes are named as in mouse. The read ends 1 residue early relative to the CDR3; the germline J gene fills the gap. The chain employs TRBV13-2 and TRBJ1-4, with D tentatively TRBD1 (6 bases). Germline assignment: CDR1 NNHNN and CDR2 SYGAGS (reference sequence). V lost 0 bases and J 6 bases, leaving 12 bases between the germline ends. This CDR3 has 15 residues. The CDR3: CASGDVGGRDERLFF. The part of the CDR3 DNA that was read is TGTGCCAGCGGTGATGTGGGGGGGCGCGACGAAAGATTATTT.

Comments on this clone: The listed genes are named as in mouse. Sequencing ends 1 residue short of the CDR3 end; the germline J gene provides the rest. The genes are TRBV21 and TRBJ2-7, with 10 bases fitting TRBD2. TRBV21 is marked as an open reading frame, function uncertain. V lost 4 bases to trimming and J lost 4 bases; unmatched junction nucleotides: 4. The CDR3 covers 14 residues. This CDR3 is CASSPTGGGYEQYF. CDR3 DNA, as far as it was read: TGTGCTAGCAGTCCTACTGGGGGGGGGTATGAACAGTAC.

Points on this clone: Here the gene names and germline are mouse. The read stops 1 residue short of the end of the CDR3; the missing end is completed from the germline J gene. The rearrangement uses TRBV4 and TRBJ2-5; 9 nucleotides agree with TRBD2. Germline CDR1 LGHDT, CDR2 YNNKQL (reference sequence). Trimming at V came to 3 bases and at J to 0 bases, leaving 1 base not matched to a gene. The CDR3 is 15 amino acids. The CDR3 bases that were read are TGTGCCAGCAGCTACTGGGGGGGTAACCAAGACACCCAGTAC. Translating gives CASSYWGGNQDTQY. In full, the CDR3 reads CASSYWGGNQDTQYF.

On this clone: Here the gene names and germline are mouse. Read coverage stops 1 residue before the CDR3 terminus; the germline J gene supplies the remainder. Other nucleotide sequences in the sample specify the same CDR3. The chain recombines TRBV26 with TRBJ1-6; D ambiguous. TRBJ1-6 is sorted into the ORF group, with uncertain function. V was pared by 2 bases and J by 4 bases, with 3 bases between. The CDR3 covers 13 residues. Germline CDR1 reads KGHPV; CDR2 reads FQNQEV (reference sequence). The CDR3 reads CASSLGYNSPLYF. The covered CDR3 bases are TGTGCCAGCAGTCTGGGTTATAATTCGCCCCTCTAC.

As to this clone: The gene names given are mouse names. The CDR3 is cut off 1 residue early in the read; its end comes from the germline J gene. V gene TRBV3 combines with J gene TRBJ2-1, with 11 positions matching TRBD2. The germline V gene encodes CDR1 SNHLY and CDR2 FYNGKV (reference sequence). Trimming at V came to 4 bases and at J to 2 bases, leaving 4 bases not matched to a gene. This CDR3 comprises 16 residues. The CDR3 loop is CASSSDWGGDYAEQFF. The sequenced part of the CDR3 DNA is TGTGCCAGCAGCTCAGACTGGGGGGGAGACTATGCTGAGCAGTTC.

This clone has more than one count but fewer than ten. Mouse germline and gene names are used. The CDR3 end falls 1 residue outside the read, so it is completed with the germline J gene. The chain has TRBV13-2 and TRBJ1-6; D is uncertain. TRBJ1-6 is an open reading frame, and its role is uncertain. Looked up from germline, CDR1 is NNHNN and CDR2 is SYGAGS (reference sequence). V gave up 2 bases and J gave up 3 bases, with 9 bases separating them. The CDR3 has 15 residues. The CDR3 bases that were read are TGTGCCAGCGGTGAGAACAGAAACTATAATTCGCCCCTCTAC. Amino acid sequence: CASGENRNYNSPLY. The complete CDR3 protein is CASGENRNYNSPLYF.

This clone was seen only once. Germline and genes here are mouse. Read coverage stops 1 residue before the CDR3 terminus; the germline J gene supplies the remainder. This chain connects TRBV31 to TRBJ1-3; weak D call: TRBD1 (5 bases). Germline V gene sequence: CDR1 GKSSPN, CDR2 SITVG. V lost 1 base and J lost 0, with 7 bases in between. The CDR3 spans 14 residues. CDR3 in amino acids: CAWSPDSSGNTLYF. The CDR3 DNA, read in part, is TGTGCCTGGAGTCCAGACAGTTCTGGAAATACGCTCTAT.

This clone has just one count. The gene symbols are mouse symbols. The read ends 1 residue before the CDR3 terminus; that terminus is restored from the germline J gene. The chain is built from TRBV2 and TRBJ2-5, with D unresolved. Trimming left V 0 bases short and J 0 bases short, with 4 bases between. Germline CDR1 reads LGHNA; CDR2 reads YSYQKL. The CDR3 extends over 14 amino acids. The sequenced part of the CDR3 DNA is TGTGCCAGCAGCCAAGATTTTAACCAAGACACCCAGTAC. Amino acids: CASSQDFNQDTQY. The full CDR3 protein reads CASSQDFNQDTQYF.

Concerning this clone: All gene names here are mouse names. The read is 1 residue too short to cover the CDR3 end, so that end is filled in from the germline J gene. The chain recombines TRBV17 with TRBJ2-5, with 12 bases identical to TRBD2. Germline CDR1 reads MNHDT; CDR2 reads YYDKIL. V lost 5 bases, J lost 10 bases, and 7 bases stayed unmatched. The CDR3 has 14 residues. The covered CDR3 bases are TGTGCTAGCAGTCCCGGGACTGGGGGGCCGCCCCAGTAC. Translation gives CASSPGTGGPPQY. The full CDR3 reads CASSPGTGGPPQYF.

With respect to this clone: Germline and genes: mouse. The CDR3 is cut off 1 residue early in the read; its end comes from the germline J gene. The gene calls are TRBV20 and TRBJ1-3, with D unresolved. This CDR3 spans 13 amino acids. CDR1 GFQATS and CDR2 STVNSAI come from the germline V gene. V was shortened by 2 bases and J by 0 bases, with 5 bases between the two germline ends. The CDR3 spells CGARRNSGNTLYF. The sequenced CDR3 bases are TGTGGTGCTAGGAGGAATTCTGGAAATACGCTCTAT.